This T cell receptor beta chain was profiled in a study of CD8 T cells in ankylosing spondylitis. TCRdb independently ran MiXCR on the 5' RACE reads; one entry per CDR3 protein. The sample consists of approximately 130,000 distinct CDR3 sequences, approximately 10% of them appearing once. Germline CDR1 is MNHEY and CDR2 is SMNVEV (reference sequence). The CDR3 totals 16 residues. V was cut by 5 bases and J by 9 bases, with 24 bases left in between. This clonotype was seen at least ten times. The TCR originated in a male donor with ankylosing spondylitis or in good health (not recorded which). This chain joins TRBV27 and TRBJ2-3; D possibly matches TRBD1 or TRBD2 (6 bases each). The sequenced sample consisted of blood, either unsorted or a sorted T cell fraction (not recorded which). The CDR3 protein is CASSPYVPLQGGTQYF. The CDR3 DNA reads TGTGCCAGCAGTCCCTACGTTCCCCTACAGGGAGGCACGCAGTATTTT.